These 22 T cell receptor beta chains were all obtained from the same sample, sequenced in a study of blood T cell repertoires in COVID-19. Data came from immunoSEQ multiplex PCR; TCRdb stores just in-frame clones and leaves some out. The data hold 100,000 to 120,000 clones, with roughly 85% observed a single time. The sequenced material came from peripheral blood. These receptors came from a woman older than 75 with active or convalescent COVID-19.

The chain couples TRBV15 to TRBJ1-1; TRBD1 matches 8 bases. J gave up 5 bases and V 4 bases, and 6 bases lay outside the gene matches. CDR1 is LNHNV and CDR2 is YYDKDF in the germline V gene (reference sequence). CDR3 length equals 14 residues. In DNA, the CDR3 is TGTGCCACCAGCAAAGGACAGGGTCGGACTGAAGCTTTCTTT. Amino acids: CATSKGQGRTEAFF.

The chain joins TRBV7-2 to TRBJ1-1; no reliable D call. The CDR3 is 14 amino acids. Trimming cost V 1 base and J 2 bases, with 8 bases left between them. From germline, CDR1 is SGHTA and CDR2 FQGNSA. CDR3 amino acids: CASSLVRSNTEAFF. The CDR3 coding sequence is TGTGCCAGCAGCTTAGTTCGGAGTAACACTGAAGCTTTCTTT.

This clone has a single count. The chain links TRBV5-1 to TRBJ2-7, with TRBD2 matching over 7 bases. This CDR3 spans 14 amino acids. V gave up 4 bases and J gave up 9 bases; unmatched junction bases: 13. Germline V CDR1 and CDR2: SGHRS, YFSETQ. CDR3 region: CASSPQAGELGQYF. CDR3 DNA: TGCGCCAGCAGCCCCCAGGCGGGAGAATTGGGGCAGTACTTC. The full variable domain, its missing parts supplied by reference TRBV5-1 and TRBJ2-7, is KAGVTQTPRYLIKTRGQQVTLSCSPISGHRSVSWYQQTPGQGLQFLFEYFSETQRNKGNFPGRFSGRQFSNSRSEMNVSTLELGDSALYLCASSPQAGELGQYFGPGTRLTVT.

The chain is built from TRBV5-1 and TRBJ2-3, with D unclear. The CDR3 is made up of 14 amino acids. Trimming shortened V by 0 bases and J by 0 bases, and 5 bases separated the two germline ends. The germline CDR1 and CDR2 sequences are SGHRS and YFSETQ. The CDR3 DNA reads TGCGCCAGCAGCTTGGACCAGAGCACAGATACGCAGTATTTT. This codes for CASSLDQSTDTQYF. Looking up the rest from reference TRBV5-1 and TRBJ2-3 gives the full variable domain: KAGVTQTPRYLIKTRGQQVTLSCSPISGHRSVSWYQQTPGQGLQFLFEYFSETQRNKGNFPGRFSGRQFSNSRSEMNVSTLELGDSALYLCASSLDQSTDTQYFGPGTRLTVL.

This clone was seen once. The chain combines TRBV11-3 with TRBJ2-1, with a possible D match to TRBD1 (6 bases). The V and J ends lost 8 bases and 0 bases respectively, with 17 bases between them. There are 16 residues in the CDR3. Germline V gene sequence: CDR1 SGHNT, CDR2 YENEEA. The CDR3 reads CASSQGGLSSYNEQFF. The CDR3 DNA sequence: TGTGCCAGCTCACAGGGCGGGTTGAGCTCCTACAATGAGCAGTTCTTC.

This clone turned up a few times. CDR3 sequence reads: CASRQDTEAFF. The CDR3 bases are TGTGCCAGCCGACAGGACACTGAAGCTTTCTTT. The chain is built from TRBV18 and TRBJ1-1; TRBD1 might be the D (6 bases). The CDR3 runs 11 residues. Germline CDR1 reads KGHSH; CDR2 reads LQKENI. V was trimmed by 8 bases and J by 3 bases, leaving 7 bases between them.

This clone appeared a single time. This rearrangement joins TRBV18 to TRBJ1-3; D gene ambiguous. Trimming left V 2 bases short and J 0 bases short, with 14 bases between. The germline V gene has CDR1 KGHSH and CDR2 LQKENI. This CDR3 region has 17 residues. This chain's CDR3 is CASSPFLTVDSGNTIYF. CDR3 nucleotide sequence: TGTGCCAGCTCACCATTTTTAACAGTAGACTCTGGAAACACCATATATTTT.

The CDR3 nucleotides are TGTGCCAGGAGGGAGGAAGACGGGATGGGGAATCAGCCCCAGCATTTT. This sequence encodes CARREEDGMGNQPQHF. The chain recombines TRBV21-1 with TRBJ1-5. TRBV21-1 is reported as a pseudogene. The CDR3 has 16 amino acids.

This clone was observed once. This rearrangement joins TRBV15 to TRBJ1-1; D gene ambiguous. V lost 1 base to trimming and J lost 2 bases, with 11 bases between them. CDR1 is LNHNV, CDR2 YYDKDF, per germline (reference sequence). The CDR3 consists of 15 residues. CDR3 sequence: CATSRARVGNTEAFF. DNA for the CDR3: TGTGCCACCAGCAGAGCGAGGGTGGGAAACACTGAAGCTTTCTTT.

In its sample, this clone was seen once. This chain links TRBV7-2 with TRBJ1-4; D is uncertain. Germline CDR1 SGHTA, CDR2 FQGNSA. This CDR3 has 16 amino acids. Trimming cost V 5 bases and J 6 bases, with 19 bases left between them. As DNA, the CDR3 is TGTGCCAGCAGCAATGTAATGTTTGGTAGAGATGAAAAACTGTTTTTT. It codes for CASSNVMFGRDEKLFF.

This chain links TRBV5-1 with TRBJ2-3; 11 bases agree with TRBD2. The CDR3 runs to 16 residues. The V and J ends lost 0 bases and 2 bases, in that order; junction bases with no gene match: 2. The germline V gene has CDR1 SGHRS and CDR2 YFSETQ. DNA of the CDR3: TGCGCCAGCAGCTTGGTAGCGGGAGGGGTCACAGATACGCAGTATTTT. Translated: CASSLVAGGVTDTQYF.

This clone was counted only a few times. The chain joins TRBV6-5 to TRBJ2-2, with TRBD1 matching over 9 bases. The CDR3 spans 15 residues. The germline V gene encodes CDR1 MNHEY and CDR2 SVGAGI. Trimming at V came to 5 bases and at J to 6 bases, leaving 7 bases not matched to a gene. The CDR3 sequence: CASSQRTGEAGELFF. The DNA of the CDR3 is TGTGCCAGCAGTCAACGGACAGGGGAGGCCGGGGAGCTGTTTTTT.

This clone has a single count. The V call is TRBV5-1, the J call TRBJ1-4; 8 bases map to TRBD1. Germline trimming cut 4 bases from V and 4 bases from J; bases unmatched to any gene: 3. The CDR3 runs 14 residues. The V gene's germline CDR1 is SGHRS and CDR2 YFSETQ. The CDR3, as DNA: TGCGCCAGCAGCATGGGACAGGATAATGAAAAACTGTTTTTT. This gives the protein CASSMGQDNEKLFF.

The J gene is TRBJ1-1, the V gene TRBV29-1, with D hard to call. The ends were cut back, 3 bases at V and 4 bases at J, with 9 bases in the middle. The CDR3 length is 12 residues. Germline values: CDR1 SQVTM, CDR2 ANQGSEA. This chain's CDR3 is CSVDLPSTEAFF. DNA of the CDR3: TGCAGCGTTGATTTGCCGAGCACTGAAGCTTTCTTT.

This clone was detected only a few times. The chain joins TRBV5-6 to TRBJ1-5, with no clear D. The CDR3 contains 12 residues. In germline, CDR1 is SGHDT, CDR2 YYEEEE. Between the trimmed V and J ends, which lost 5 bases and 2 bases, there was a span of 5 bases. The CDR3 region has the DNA TGTGCCAGCAGTTTCGGCAATCAGCCCCAGCATTTT. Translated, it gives CASSFGNQPQHF.

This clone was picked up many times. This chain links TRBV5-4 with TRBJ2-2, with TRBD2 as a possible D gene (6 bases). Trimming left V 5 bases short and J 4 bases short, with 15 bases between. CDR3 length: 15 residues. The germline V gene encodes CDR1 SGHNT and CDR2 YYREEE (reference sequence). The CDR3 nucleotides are TGTGCCAGCAGGCGGGACGAAGCGGCCACCGGGGAGCTGTTTTTT. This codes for CASRRDEAATGELFF.

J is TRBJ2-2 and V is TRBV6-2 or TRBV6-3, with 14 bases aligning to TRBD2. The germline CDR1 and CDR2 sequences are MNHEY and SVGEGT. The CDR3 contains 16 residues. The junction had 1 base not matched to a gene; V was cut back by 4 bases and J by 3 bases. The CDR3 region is CASSSGLAGDTGELFF. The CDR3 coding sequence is TGTGCCAGCAGTTCGGGACTAGCGGGAGACACCGGGGAGCTGTTTTTT.

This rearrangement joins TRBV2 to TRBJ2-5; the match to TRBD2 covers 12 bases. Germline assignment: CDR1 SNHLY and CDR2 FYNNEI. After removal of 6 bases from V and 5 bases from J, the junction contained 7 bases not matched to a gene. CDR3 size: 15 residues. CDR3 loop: CASRRLAGEGETQYF. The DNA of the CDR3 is TGTGCCAGCAGGAGACTAGCGGGAGAGGGGGAGACCCAGTACTTC.

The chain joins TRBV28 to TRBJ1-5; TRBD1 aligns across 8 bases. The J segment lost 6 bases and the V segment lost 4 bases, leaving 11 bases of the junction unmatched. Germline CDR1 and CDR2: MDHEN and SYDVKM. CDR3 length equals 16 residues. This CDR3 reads CASSSPGTGGGQPQHF. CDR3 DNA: TGTGCCAGCAGTTCCCCCGGGACAGGAGGCGGTCAGCCCCAGCATTTT.

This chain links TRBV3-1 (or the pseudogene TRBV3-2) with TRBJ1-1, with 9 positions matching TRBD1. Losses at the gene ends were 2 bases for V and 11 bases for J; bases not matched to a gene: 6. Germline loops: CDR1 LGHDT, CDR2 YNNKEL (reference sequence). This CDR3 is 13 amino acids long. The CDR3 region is CASSQNEGTGAFF. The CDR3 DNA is TGTGCCAGCAGCCAAAATGAAGGGACAGGGGCTTTCTTT.

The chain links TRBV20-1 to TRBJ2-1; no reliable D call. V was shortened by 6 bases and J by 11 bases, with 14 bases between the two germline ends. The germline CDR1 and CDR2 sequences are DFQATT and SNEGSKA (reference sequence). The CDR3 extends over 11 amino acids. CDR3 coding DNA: TGCAGTGCGACGAGGAGTAGACAGCAGTTCTTC. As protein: CSATRSRQQFF.

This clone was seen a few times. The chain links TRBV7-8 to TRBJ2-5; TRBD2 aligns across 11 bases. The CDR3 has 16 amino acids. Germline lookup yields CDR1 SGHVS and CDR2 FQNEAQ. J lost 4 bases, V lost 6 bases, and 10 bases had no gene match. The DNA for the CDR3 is TGTGCCAGCAGAACTAGGCTAGCGGGAGGCGGAGAGACCCAGTACTTC. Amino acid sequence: CASRTRLAGGGETQYF.